These 7 T cell receptor beta chains were sequenced from one sample in a study of Ad26.COV2.S vaccination and SARS-CoV-2 variants. The table came from immunoSEQ multiplex PCR; TCRdb's copy has only in-frame clones and leaves some out. The sample lists 350,000 to 600,000 clones; about 88% were seen once. The treatment: about 20 received Ad26.COV2.S at low or high dose, single or two shots; several received placebo; per-sample allocation not given. On day 63 after the first injection, vaccine and placebo recipients gave samples. This material consisted of peripheral blood, taken in a trial of Ad26.COV2.S vaccine versus placebo. Receptors were obtained from a person between 18 and 60 years old who received the Ad26.COV2.S COVID-19 vaccine or a placebo.

This sequence joins TRBV18 and TRBJ1-1, with 9 positions matching TRBD1. This CDR3 contains 15 residues. CDR1 and CDR2 (germline): KGHSH, LQKENI. Germline trimming cut 5 bases from V and 5 bases from J; bases unmatched to any gene: 9. The CDR3 DNA reads as TGTGCCAGCTCAACTCGACAGGGGGTGGATACTGAAGCTTTCTTT. Translation: CASSTRQGVDTEAFF.

The rearrangement joins TRBV20-1 to TRBJ1-2; unclear D gene. This CDR3 comprises 11 residues. V gave up 6 bases and J gave up 5 bases, with 10 bases separating them. The germline CDR1 and CDR2 sequences are DFQATT and SNEGSKA (reference sequence). The CDR3 loop is CSAGDEYGYTF. CDR3 DNA: TGCAGTGCCGGGGATGAGTATGGCTACACCTTC.

This chain joins TRBV19 and TRBJ1-4; no reliable D call. The CDR3 is 15 residues long. In germline, CDR1 is LNHDA, CDR2 SQIVND (reference sequence). V was shortened by 5 bases and J by 0 bases, with 10 bases between the two germline ends. The CDR3 reads CASSHWRSTNEKLFF. The DNA for the CDR3 is TGTGCCAGTAGTCATTGGAGATCAACTAATGAAAAACTGTTTTTT.

This clone appeared once. V and J are TRBV6-5 and TRBJ1-3; the D gene is possibly TRBD1 (5 bases). CDR1 MNHEY and CDR2 SVGAGI come from the germline V gene. This CDR3 comprises 16 residues. V was shortened by 3 bases and J by 4 bases, with 16 bases between the two germline ends. CDR3: CASSYRQGSYGNTIYF. DNA for the CDR3: TGTGCCAGCAGTTATCGGCAGGGTTCGTACGGAAACACCATATATTTT.

This chain uses TRBV11-3 with TRBJ2-1; 8 bases fit TRBD2. The J segment lost 9 bases and the V segment lost 5 bases, leaving 9 bases of the junction unmatched. Germline loops: CDR1 SGHNT, CDR2 YENEEA. The CDR3 is made up of 14 amino acids. Written as DNA, the CDR3 is TGTGCCAGCAGCCCCGGACTAGCTCTCTCTGAGCAGTTCTTC. This gives the protein CASSPGLALSEQFF.

The chain joins TRBV5-1 to TRBJ2-3, with 8 bases fitting TRBD2. CDR1 is SGHRS, CDR2 YFSETQ, per germline. CDR3 length equals 18 residues. V was pared by 9 bases and J by 0 bases, with 18 bases of the junction left unmatched. The chain's CDR3 is CATKPGLGTAPSTDTQYF. In DNA, the CDR3 is TGCGCCACCAAGCCGGGACTAGGGACCGCCCCTAGCACAGATACGCAGTATTTT.

The chain joins TRBV19 to TRBJ1-4, with a weak D call TRBD1 (6 bases). Trimming removed 7 bases at V and 4 bases at J, with 13 bases between. This CDR3 is 14 amino acids long. Germline lookup yields CDR1 LNHDA and CDR2 SQIVND (reference sequence). The CDR3 nucleotides read TGTGCCAGTAATACTGGGGGCCTTAATGAAAAACTGTTTTTT. Translating gives CASNTGGLNEKLFF.